The 15 T cell receptor beta chains given below trace back to one sample, sequenced in a study of T cell responses to AZD1222 COVID-19 vaccine. Clones were sequenced by immunoSEQ multiplex PCR, and TCRdb holds only the in-frame ones, with some missing. The data show approximately 82,000 clones, 85% to 95% seen once. The material was peripheral blood, obtained on day 0 of AZD1222 vaccination. These receptors all come from an adult in good health.

V and J are TRBV9 and TRBJ1-1, with D perhaps TRBD1 (6 bases). The germline V gene encodes CDR1 SGDLS and CDR2 YYNGEE. Trimming stripped 0 bases from V and 5 bases from J, with 11 bases between. The CDR3 runs to 14 residues. CDR3 nucleotide sequence: TGTGCCAGCAGCGTAGAGGCAGGGGTTACTGAAGCTTTCTTT. Translation gives CASSVEAGVTEAFF.

This chain links TRBV27 with TRBJ2-7; perhaps TRBD2 as D (6 bases). The CDR3 loop spans 16 amino acids. Germline V gene sequence: CDR1 MNHEY, CDR2 SMNVEV (reference sequence). V gave up 5 bases and J gave up 0 bases, with 17 bases separating them. This CDR3 reads CASSRTGTGSSYEQYF. The DNA of the CDR3 is TGTGCCAGCAGTCGCACCGGGACTGGAAGCTCCTACGAGCAGTACTTC.

This chain uses TRBV9 with TRBJ2-1; D is perhaps TRBD1 or TRBD2 (5 bases each). The V end was cut by 0 bases, the J end by 10 bases, with 14 bases between. The CDR3 is 14 residues long. Germline V gene data show CDR1 as SGDLS and CDR2 as YYNGEE. As DNA, the CDR3 is TGTGCCAGCAGCGTAGCTCTCGGCAGGGAGGAGCAGTTCTTC. Its translation is CASSVALGREEQFF.

This clone was picked up one time. The rearrangement links TRBV11-2 to TRBJ1-2; D is unresolved. Germline values: CDR1 SGHAT, CDR2 FQNNGV. V lost 5 bases and J 4 bases, leaving 17 bases between the germline ends. The CDR3 length is 15 residues. The CDR3 nucleotides are TGTGCCAGCAGCACTGACGCCCTGGGGATCTATGGCTACACCTTC. Its protein product is CASSTDALGIYGYTF. The full variable domain, rest sourced from reference TRBV11-2 and TRBJ1-2, is EAGVAQSPRYKIIEKRQSVAFWCNPISGHATLYWYQQILGQGPKLLIQFQNNGVVDDSQLPKDRFSAERLKGVDSTLKIQPAKLEDSAVYLCASSTDALGIYGYTFGSGTRLTVV.

This chain links TRBV30 with TRBJ1-6, with a weak D call TRBD1 (5 bases). V shed 1 base and J shed 6 bases, with 13 bases lying between them. Germline V gene data show CDR1 as GTSNPN and CDR2 as SVGIG (reference sequence). The CDR3 has 15 residues. The CDR3 DNA reads TGTGCCTGGAGTGGGGGAGACAGCGGTAATTCACCCCTCCACTTT. Amino acid sequence: CAWSGGDSGNSPLHF.

The rearrangement links TRBV6-5 to TRBJ2-3, with 9 bases identical to TRBD1. CDR1 and CDR2 from the germline V gene are MNHEY and SVGAGI. V lost 5 bases and J lost 6; bases outside the gene matches: 9. The CDR3 runs to 15 residues. CDR3 region: CASSKPGQGLDTQYF. For the CDR3, the DNA is TGTGCCAGCAGTAAGCCGGGACAGGGTCTGGATACGCAGTATTTT.

The chain carries TRBV28 and TRBJ1-5; 8 positions agree with TRBD1. The trim removed 4 bases at V and 2 bases at J, leaving 7 bases unmatched. This CDR3 contains 16 residues. Germline CDR1 is MDHEN and CDR2 is SYDVKM. CDR3 nucleotides: TGTGCCAGCAGTTCCCCTACAGGGGGAGGCAATCAGCCCCAGCATTTT. It yields the protein CASSSPTGGGNQPQHF.

This rearrangement joins TRBV4-1 to TRBJ1-1; D is unresolved. The V and J ends lost 2 bases and 5 bases respectively, with 15 bases between them. The CDR3 runs to 15 residues. Germline CDR1 and CDR2: MGHRA and YSYEKL. CDR3 residues: CASSQNLIGVTEAFF. As DNA, the CDR3 is TGCGCCAGCAGCCAAAACCTAATTGGAGTGACTGAAGCTTTCTTT.

CDR3 DNA sequence: TGTGCCAGCAGTCAACAGGGGGTGGTAAATCAGCCCCAGCATTTT. Residues: CASSQQGVVNQPQHF. The chain joins TRBV2 to TRBJ1-5; 8 bases match TRBD1. Germline values: CDR1 SNHLY, CDR2 FYNNEI. The CDR3 extends over 15 amino acids. J gave up 4 bases and V 5 bases, and 7 bases lay outside the gene matches.

The chain recombines TRBV18 with TRBJ1-3; D remains ambiguous. The V and J ends lost 2 bases and 0 bases respectively, with 11 bases between them. Per the germline V gene, CDR1 is KGHSH and CDR2 is LQKENI. The CDR3 extends over 16 amino acids. CDR3 nucleotides: TGTGCCAGCTCACCAGATAGAGGATTCTCTGGAAACACCATATATTTT. Its translation is CASSPDRGFSGNTIYF.

The chain uses TRBV5-1 and TRBJ2-5; tentatively, D is TRBD2 (6 bases). CDR3 length: 15 residues. The germline gives CDR1 SGHRS, CDR2 YFSETQ. V lost 4 bases and J lost 6, with 19 bases in between. CDR3 nucleotides: TGCGCCAGCAGCCCCGGGCTAGCGCTCAAGAAGACCCAGTACTTC. This codes for CASSPGLALKKTQYF.

The V call is TRBV18, the J call TRBJ1-1; D is unresolved. Looked up from germline, CDR1 is KGHSH and CDR2 is LQKENI. Trimming took off 3 bases at V and 1 base at J, with 9 bases between the two ends. The CDR3 length is 14 residues. The CDR3 protein is CASSPGLGNTEAFF. The CDR3 region has the DNA TGTGCCAGCTCACCCGGCCTGGGGAACACTGAAGCTTTCTTT.

This chain links TRBV6-5 with TRBJ1-2; 10 bases are shared with TRBD1. With 7 bases clipped from V and 6 bases from J, the junction kept 8 bases outside the gene matches. Germline CDR1 and CDR2: MNHEY and SVGAGI. This CDR3 has 14 amino acids. As DNA, the CDR3 is TGTGCCAGCACCCCGGGACAGGGGAGGAATGGCTACACCTTC. Encoded protein: CASTPGQGRNGYTF.

DNA of the CDR3: TGTGCCAGTAGTGTAGTGGGAGCAGTCGCGAACACCGGGGAGCTGTTTTTT. Protein: CASSVVGAVANTGELFF. The rearrangement uses TRBV19 and TRBJ2-2; D is perhaps TRBD2 (5 bases). The CDR3 length is 17 residues. Germline CDR1 and CDR2: LNHDA and SQIVND (reference sequence). Deletions cut 5 bases from V and 0 bases from J, with 16 bases between.

The CDR3 loop reads CASRQTGTVNQPQHF. The DNA for the CDR3 is TGTGCCAGCAGACAAACCGGGACGGTGAATCAGCCCCAGCATTTT. The gene calls are TRBV2 and TRBJ1-5; a possible D gene is TRBD1 (5 bases). V lost 6 bases to trimming and J lost 4 bases, with 16 bases between them. In germline, CDR1 is SNHLY, CDR2 FYNNEI. CDR3 length: 15 residues.